This T cell receptor beta chain was observed in a study of T cell repertoires in cytomegalovirus infection. Study-wide results and caveats: It was HLA-C-restricted CMV-specific TCR beta clonotypes that dominated the response ex vivo.

This clonotype has just a few counts. The antigen remains unidentified. TCRdb redid the calling of the reads with MiXCR, one entry per CDR3 protein. The table has 300,000 or so distinct CDR3 sequences, 20% to 30% seen once; the top ten hold approximately 14%. The sequence was obtained from a human donor in good health (CMV status not recorded). Some clones in this sample may be carry-over from other donors' samples. The sample was PBMCs.

As DNA, the CDR3 is TGTGCCAGCAGCCCCTGGACAGGGGGCAATCAGCCCCAGCATTTT. As protein: CASSPWTGGNQPQHF. The rearrangement links TRBV7-2 to TRBJ1-5; 9 bases fit TRBD1. Unmatched junction bases numbered 4, after V lost 5 bases and J lost 2 bases. This CDR3 has 15 residues. The germline V gene encodes CDR1 SGHTA and CDR2 FQGNSA.